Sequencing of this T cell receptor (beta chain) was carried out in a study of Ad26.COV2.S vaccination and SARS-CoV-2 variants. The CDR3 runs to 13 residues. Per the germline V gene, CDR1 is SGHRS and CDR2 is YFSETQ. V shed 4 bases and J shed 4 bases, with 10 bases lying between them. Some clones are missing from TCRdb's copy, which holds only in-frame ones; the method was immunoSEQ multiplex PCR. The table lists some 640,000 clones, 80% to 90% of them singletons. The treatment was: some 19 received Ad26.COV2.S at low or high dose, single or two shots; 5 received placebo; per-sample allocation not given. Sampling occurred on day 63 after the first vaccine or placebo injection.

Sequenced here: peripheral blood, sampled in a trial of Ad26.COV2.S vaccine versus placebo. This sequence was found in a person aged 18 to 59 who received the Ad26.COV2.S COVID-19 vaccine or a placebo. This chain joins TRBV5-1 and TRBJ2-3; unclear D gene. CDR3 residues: CASSGLPPDTQYF. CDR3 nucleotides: TGCGCCAGCAGCGGGCTCCCGCCAGATACGCAGTATTTT.